Here is one T cell receptor (beta chain) with its context. No antigen is known for it. No per-base quality is available; no much larger clone lies one base away. TCRbeta CDR3 regions were amplified from genomic DNA by means of the immunoSEQ Assay, a bias-controlled multiplex PCR. The study's own analysis went as follows. The number of nucleated cells in each sample was estimated from the amplification of reference gene primers within the assay. To quantify the absolute abundance of each unique TCRbeta CDR3 rearrangement, sequence reads were collapsed and filtered. Productive Simpson clonality was computed per sample as the square root of Simpson's diversity index over productive rearrangements. Held by TCRdb, this immuneACCESS table contains in-frame sequences only and omits some clones. Under half of the omission traces to an unresolved V gene where checked; the cause of the rest is unknown. The V and J calls and the clone size are those of that table, but D and trimming were determined from the DNA. The sample yields 60,000 to 80,000 clones; approximately 90% were counted once. The top ten clones comprise 15% to 20% of the sample.

These data originate in a study of blood T cell repertoires in COVID-19 (dated by TCRdb to the early 2020s). Describing the broader study: Samples from collaborators originated in the United States, Italy and Spain and spanned both the acute and convalescent phases of COVID-19. Nearly every sample came with metadata listing a de-identified subject ID, COVID-19 status, age in years and sex. The samples were drawn from two sources: the first 160 participants of the ongoing ImmuneRACE study, and over 1,000 subjects contributed by 6 global collaborators. The repertoires were made available in a free public database intended to serve as a resource for research on the immune response to SARS-CoV-2. HLA class I and class II types, where available, came from metadata supplied by the sample provider rather than from assay-based typing. Deeply sampled blood TCRbeta repertoires from subjects exposed to, actively infected with, or recovered from COVID-19 were included in the dataset. The material from the prospective study consisted of cDNA or gDNA derived from T cells, B-cell-depleted T cells, or PBMCs. The paper's findings and limits, for the study overall: How much clinical and demographic metadata was included differed by source and by participant, and the metadata was provided uncurated.

The germline V gene (reference sequence) gives CDR1 as SEHNR and CDR2 as FQNEAQ. The CDR3 sequence holds 16 residues, the cysteine and phenylalanine included. Only the CDR3 region is kept as DNA, spanning 48 bases read in frame from base 1. At the junction V is shortened by 5 bases and J by 8 bases; bases outside the gene matches: 14. One collaborating source in Seattle enrolled patients while the patients were actively infected and followed the patients over time throughout the course of disease. Collaborating institutions collected whole blood in K2EDTA tubes following their own protocols. For TCRbeta analysis, collaborators shipped samples in one of three forms: frozen whole blood, isolated PBMCs, or DNA extracted from either of those sample types.

The specimen was peripheral blood. The sequence derives from a woman aged 55-69 years with COVID-19, enrolled during active disease. The rearranged chain carries TRBV7-9 and TRBJ2-1; 8 nucleotides in the junction match TRBD1. The CDR3 is CASSPEEGQAAYEQFF. The bases read TGTGCCAGCAGCCCTGAGGAGGGACAGGCGGCATATGAGCAGTTCTTC.